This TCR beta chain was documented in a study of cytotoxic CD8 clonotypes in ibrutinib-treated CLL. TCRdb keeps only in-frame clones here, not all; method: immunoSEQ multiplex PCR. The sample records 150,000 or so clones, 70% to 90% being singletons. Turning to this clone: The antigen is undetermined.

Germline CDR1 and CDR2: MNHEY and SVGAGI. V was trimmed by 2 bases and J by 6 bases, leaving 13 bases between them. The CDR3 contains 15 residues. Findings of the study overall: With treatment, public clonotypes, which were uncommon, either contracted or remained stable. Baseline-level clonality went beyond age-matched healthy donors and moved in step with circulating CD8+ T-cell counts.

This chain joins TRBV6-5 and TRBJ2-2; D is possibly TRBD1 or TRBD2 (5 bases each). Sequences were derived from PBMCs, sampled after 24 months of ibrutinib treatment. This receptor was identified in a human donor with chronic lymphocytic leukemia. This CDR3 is CASSYGTGGAGELFF. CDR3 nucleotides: TGTGCCAGCAGTTACGGCACAGGAGGCGCCGGGGAGCTGTTTTTT.